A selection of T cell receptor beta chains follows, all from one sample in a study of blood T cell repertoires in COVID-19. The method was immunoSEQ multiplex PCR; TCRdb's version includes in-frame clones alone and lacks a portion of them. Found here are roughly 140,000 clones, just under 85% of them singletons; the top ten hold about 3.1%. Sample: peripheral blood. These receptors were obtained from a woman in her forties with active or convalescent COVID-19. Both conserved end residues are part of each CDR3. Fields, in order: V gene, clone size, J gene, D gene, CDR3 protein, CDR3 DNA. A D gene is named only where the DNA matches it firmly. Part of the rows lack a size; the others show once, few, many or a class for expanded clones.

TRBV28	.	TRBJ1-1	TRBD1	CASSLRGLGAFF	TGTGCCAGCAGTTTAAGGGGGCTGGGGGCTTTCTTT
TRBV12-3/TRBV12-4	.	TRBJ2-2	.	CASRRRSEGELFF	TGTGCCAGCAGACGACGTAGCGAGGGGGAGCTGTTTTTT
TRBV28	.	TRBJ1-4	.	CASSSPGPGREKLFF	TGTGCCAGCAGTTCGCCCGGCCCTGGGAGGGAAAAACTGTTTTTT
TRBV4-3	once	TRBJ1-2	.	CASSQSGMRPYGYTF	TGCGCCAGCAGCCAATCGGGAATGAGACCCTATGGCTACACCTTC
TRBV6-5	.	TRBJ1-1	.	CASSYGGDRANTEAFF	TGTGCCAGCAGTTACGGGGGGGATCGTGCGAACACTGAAGCTTTCTTT
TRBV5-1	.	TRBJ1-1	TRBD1	CASSLRQGAMNTEAFF	TGCGCCAGCAGCTTAAGACAGGGGGCCATGAACACTGAAGCTTTCTTT
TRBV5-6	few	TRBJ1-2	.	CASSPTGGPRGYTF	TGTGCCAGCAGCCCGACGGGAGGACCGAGGGGCTACACCTTC
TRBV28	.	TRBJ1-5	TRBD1	CASNSRTGGFSNQPQHF	TGTGCCAGCAATTCGAGGACAGGGGGTTTTAGCAATCAGCCCCAGCATTTT
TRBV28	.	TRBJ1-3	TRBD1	CASTLSVGQAPSGNTIYF	TGTGCCAGCACCCTTAGCGTTGGACAGGCGCCCTCTGGAAACACCATATATTTT
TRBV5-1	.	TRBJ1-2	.	CASTQGSYGYTF	TGCGCCAGCACACAGGGATCCTATGGCTACACCTTC
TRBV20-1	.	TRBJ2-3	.	CSAHGADTQYF	TGCAGTGCTCACGGGGCAGATACGCAGTATTTT
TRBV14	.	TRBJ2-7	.	CASRGGRKVVYEQYF	TGTGCCAGCCGGGGTGGGAGGAAGGTGGTGTACGAGCAGTACTTC
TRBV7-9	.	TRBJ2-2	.	CASSLSTSGNTGELFF	TGTGCCAGCAGCTTATCGACCTCGGGGAACACCGGGGAGCTGTTTTTT
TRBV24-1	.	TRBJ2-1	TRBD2	CATSDLALGRGGYNEQFF	TGTGCCACCAGTGATTTGGCTCTGGGGAGGGGTGGGTACAATGAGCAGTTCTTC
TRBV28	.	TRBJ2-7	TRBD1	CASSGDRDEAYEQYF	TGTGCCAGCAGTGGGGACAGGGATGAAGCCTACGAGCAGTACTTC
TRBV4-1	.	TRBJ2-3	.	CASSQMNLVRADTQYF	TGCGCCAGCAGCCAAATGAACCTAGTGCGTGCAGATACGCAGTATTTT
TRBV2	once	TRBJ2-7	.	CARTGNRSYEQYF	TGTGCCAGAACGGGGAATAGGTCCTACGAGCAGTACTTC
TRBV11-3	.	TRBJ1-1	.	CASTGAGSRWNTEAFF	TGTGCCAGCACCGGGGCGGGGAGTCGGTGGAACACTGAAGCTTTCTTT
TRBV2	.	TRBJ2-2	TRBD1	CASRKRTGGAAGELFF	TGTGCCAGCAGGAAGAGGACAGGGGGCGCGGCCGGGGAGCTGTTTTTT
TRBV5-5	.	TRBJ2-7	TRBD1	CASSPTGTGDYEQYF	TGTGCCAGCAGCCCCACCGGGACAGGGGATTACGAGCAGTACTTC
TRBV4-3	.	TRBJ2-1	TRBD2	CASSQAVAGETRAYWNEQFF	TGCGCCAGCAGCCAAGCCGTAGCGGGAGAGACCAGAGCTTATTGGAATGAGCAGTTCTTC
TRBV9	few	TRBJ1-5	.	CASSRGAGVENQPQHF	TGTGCCAGCAGCCGGGGTGCTGGGGTCGAGAATCAGCCCCAGCATTTT
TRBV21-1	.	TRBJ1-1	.	CASNLFNRGRDTEAFF	TGTGCCAGCAATCTATTTAACAGGGGGCGCGACACTGAAGCTTTCTTT
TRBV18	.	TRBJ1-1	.	CASSQGGDTEAFF	TGTGCCAGCTCACAAGGGGGTGACACTGAAGCTTTCTTT
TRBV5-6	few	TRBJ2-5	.	CASSRQTGRLAQIRGSQYF	TGTGCCAGCAGCCGACAAACCGGACGATTAGCCCAGATCCGGGGGTCCCAGTACTTC
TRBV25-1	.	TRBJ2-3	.	CASSNHRTTDTQYF	TGTGCCAGCAGTAACCACAGAACCACAGATACGCAGTATTTT
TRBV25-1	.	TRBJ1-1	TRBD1	CASSEGQGGTEAFF	TGTGCCAGCAGTGAGGGACAGGGCGGGACTGAAGCTTTCTTT
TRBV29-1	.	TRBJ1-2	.	CSVRAGADYGYTF	TGCAGCGTTAGGGCAGGGGCGGACTATGGCTACACCTTC
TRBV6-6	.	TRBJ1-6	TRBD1	CASSQGAPNSPLHF	TGTGCCAGCAGCCAGGGGGCCCCCAATTCACCCCTCCACTTT
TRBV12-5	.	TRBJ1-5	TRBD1	CASGWGQAQSHSNQPQHF	TGTGCTAGTGGTTGGGGACAGGCTCAATCTCATAGCAATCAGCCCCAGCATTTT
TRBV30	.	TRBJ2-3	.	CAWSRGGGERDTQYF	TGTGCCTGGAGTAGGGGGGGAGGGGAACGAGATACGCAGTATTTT
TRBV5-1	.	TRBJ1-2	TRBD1	CASSLRDRGNYGYTF	TGCGCCAGCAGCTTGCGGGACAGGGGAAACTATGGCTACACCTTC
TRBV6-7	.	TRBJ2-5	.	CASSIQTGQETQYF	TGTGCCAGCAGTATACAGACAGGTCAAGAGACCCAGTACTTC
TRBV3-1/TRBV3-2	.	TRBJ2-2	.	CASSQGRMANTGELFF	TGTGCCAGCAGCCAAGGGCGGATGGCGAACACCGGGGAGCTGTTTTTT
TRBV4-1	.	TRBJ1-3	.	CASSLPSGLYSGNTIYF	TGCGCCAGCAGCCTTCCTTCTGGGCTGTACTCTGGAAACACCATATATTTT
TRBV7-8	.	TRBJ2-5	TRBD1	CASSWGQGARETQYF	TGTGCCAGCAGCTGGGGACAGGGGGCGAGGGAGACCCAGTACTTC
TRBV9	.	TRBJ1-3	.	CASSSPRGNTIYF	TGTGCCAGCAGCTCCCCCCGGGGGAACACCATATATTTT
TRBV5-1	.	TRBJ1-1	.	CASSPGVQGWNTEAFF	TGCGCCAGCAGCCCAGGAGTGCAGGGATGGAACACTGAAGCTTTCTTT
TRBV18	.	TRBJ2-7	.	CASSPQGRLRGQYF	TGTGCCAGCTCACCCCAGGGGCGACTACGAGGACAGTACTTC
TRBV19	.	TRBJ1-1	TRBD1	CASSIDPIRPGTVNTEAFF	TGTGCCAGTAGTATAGATCCAATAAGACCCGGGACAGTGAACACTGAAGCTTTCTTT
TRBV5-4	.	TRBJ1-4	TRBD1	CASSLDTGGGREKLFF	TGTGCCAGCAGCTTGGATACAGGGGGCGGCAGGGAAAAACTGTTTTTT
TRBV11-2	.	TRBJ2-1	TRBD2	CASSLGRKTAGGSYNEQFF	TGTGCCAGCAGCTTGGGTCGGAAGACAGCGGGAGGCTCCTACAATGAGCAGTTCTTC
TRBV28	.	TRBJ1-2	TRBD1	CASRKLRQGLYGYTF	TGTGCCAGCAGGAAACTCAGACAGGGACTCTATGGCTACACCTTC
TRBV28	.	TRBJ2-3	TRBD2	CASSLGPSYTGTRLRTDTQYF	TGTGCCAGCAGTTTAGGCCCCTCTTACACCGGGACTAGACTTCGCACAGATACGCAGTATTTT
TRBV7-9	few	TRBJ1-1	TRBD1	CASSLYRGALDTEAFF	TGTGCCAGCAGCCTCTACAGGGGGGCATTGGACACTGAAGCTTTCTTT
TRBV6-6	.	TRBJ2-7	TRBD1	CASRRTGDEQYF	TGTGCCAGCAGACGAACAGGGGACGAGCAGTACTTC
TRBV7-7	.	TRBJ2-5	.	CASSLQGTQETQYF	TGTGCTAGCAGCTTACAGGGAACCCAAGAGACCCAGTACTTC
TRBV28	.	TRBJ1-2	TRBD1	CASSRADRGEDGYTF	TGTGCCAGCAGTCGAGCGGACAGGGGAGAGGATGGCTACACCTTC
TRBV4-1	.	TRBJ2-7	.	CASSQGGLNIYEQYF	TGCGCCAGCAGCCAAGGTGGCTTGAATATCTACGAGCAGTACTTC
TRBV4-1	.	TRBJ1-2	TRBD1	CASSQPQGLRYGYTF	TGCGCCAGCAGCCAACCACAGGGGTTGCGGTATGGCTACACCTTC